The rows below give T cell receptor beta chains drawn from one sample of a study of blood T cells in healthy people across ages. Via MiXCR, TCRdb re-called the 5' RACE reads, giving one row per CDR3 protein. The sample includes over 1,200,000 distinct CDR3 sequences, almost 60% seen only once; the top ten take over 6.5%. Input material: blood. These receptors were taken from a man aged 18 to 29 in good health. Each CDR3 is given with its conserved first and last residue. A D gene is named only where the DNA matches it firmly. Only some rows state a clone size, as once, few, many or a class for expanded clones.

CDR3nt	CDR3aa	j_gene	d_gene	len	abundance	v_gene
TGTGCCAGCAGGGGAAGCGGGGGGTACCAAGAGACCCAGTACTTC	CASRGSGGYQETQYF	TRBJ2-5	TRBD2	15	.	TRBV5-6
TGCAGTCCATCTCACTCCGAGCAGTACTTC	CSPSHSEQYF	TRBJ2-7	.	10	.	TRBV20-1
TGTGCCAGCTTGAACGACAGGGCCAACTATGGCTACACCTTC	CASLNDRANYGYTF	TRBJ1-2	TRBD1	14	.	TRBV18
TGTGCCAGCAGGACCGGGACAGGGCTAAATGAGCAGTACTTC	CASRTGTGLNEQYF	TRBJ2-7	TRBD1	14	.	TRBV7-2
TGTGCCAGCAGGAGCGGATCCTACAATGAGCAGTTCTTC	CASRSGSYNEQFF	TRBJ2-1	.	13	.	TRBV6-6
TGCGCCAGCAGCTTGGATACGACAGGGGCTGGCTACACCTTC	CASSLDTTGAGYTF	TRBJ1-2	TRBD1	14	.	TRBV5-1
TGTGCCAGCAGTGTCCGGGACAGAGGGACTGAAGCTTTCTTT	CASSVRDRGTEAFF	TRBJ1-1	TRBD1	14	.	TRBV6-1
TGTGCCTTCAAACGAGACACCGGGGGTTACAATGAGCAGTTCTTC	CAFKRDTGGYNEQFF	TRBJ2-1	.	15	once	TRBV2
TGCAGTGCTAGAGATCGCAGCGGGGGGGCCAACTTCTACGAGCAGTACTTC	CSARDRSGGANFYEQYF	TRBJ2-7	TRBD2	17	.	TRBV20-1
TGTGCCACTTCGGGACACCGCTACGAGCAGTACTTC	CATSGHRYEQYF	TRBJ2-7	.	12	once	TRBV6-5
TGCGCCGGCAGCCAAGATCGGTTTGGGAACACCATATATTTT	CAGSQDRFGNTIYF	TRBJ1-3	.	14	.	TRBV4-3
TGCAGCGTTGATAAAGTGAACACTGAAGCTTTCTTT	CSVDKVNTEAFF	TRBJ1-1	.	12	.	TRBV29-1
TGTGCCACCAGCGCTGGTCTTTACAATGAGCAGTTCTTC	CATSAGLYNEQFF	TRBJ2-1	.	13	once	TRBV24-1
TGCAGTGCTAGTTACTTGTGGGAGACCCAGTACTTC	CSASYLWETQYF	TRBJ2-5	.	12	.	TRBV20-1
TGTGCCAGCAGTGAATACGAGGCCTCCTACGAGCAGTACTTC	CASSEYEASYEQYF	TRBJ2-7	.	14	few	TRBV25-1
TGCGCCAGCAGCCCTTGGGGCAGGAGAGAGCAGTTCTTC	CASSPWGRREQFF	TRBJ2-1	.	13	.	TRBV5-1
TGCGCCAGCAGCTTGGGACGCCCAGATACGCAGTATTTT	CASSLGRPDTQYF	TRBJ2-3	.	13	few	TRBV5-1
TGTGCCACCAGTGATCGCAGGGAGCACTATGGCTACACCTTC	CATSDRREHYGYTF	TRBJ1-2	.	14	.	TRBV24-1
TGCGCCAGCAGCCAAATTAACACCGGGGAGCTGTTTTTT	CASSQINTGELFF	TRBJ2-2	.	13	few	TRBV4-1
TGTGCCAGCAGCGCAAGACAGTTGGCGGGGGGGCCTCTCGGGGAGCTGTTTTTT	CASSARQLAGGPLGELFF	TRBJ2-2	TRBD2	18	once	TRBV9
TGTGCCAGCAGTTACTCTCGGGACTTCGATGAGCAGTTCTTC	CASSYSRDFDEQFF	TRBJ2-1	.	14	.	TRBV6-6
TGTGCCAGCAGTTTAGGCTATCTAGCGGGAGGAGCAGATACGCAGTATTTT	CASSLGYLAGGADTQYF	TRBJ2-3	TRBD2	17	few	TRBV27
TGTGCCAGCAAATTAAGGGGCGCCGTCGCTGGAAACACCATATATTTT	CASKLRGAVAGNTIYF	TRBJ1-3	.	16	.	TRBV11-2
TGTGCCAGCATCCCCACAGGGGGCGGAACAGATACGCAGTATTTT	CASIPTGGGTDTQYF	TRBJ2-3	TRBD1	15	.	TRBV6-1
TGTGCCAGCAGTTACTGGGGACAGGCTCTGCCTGGGGCCAACGTCCTGACTTTC	CASSYWGQALPGANVLTF	TRBJ2-6	TRBD1	18	few	TRBV6-2/TRBV6-3
TGTGCCAGCAGCCCAGGGACTAGCGGGACGGAGGCCTACGAGCAGTACTTC	CASSPGTSGTEAYEQYF	TRBJ2-7	TRBD2	17	.	TRBV7-2
TGCGCCAGCAGCTTGTACGGCACAGATACGCAGTATTTT	CASSLYGTDTQYF	TRBJ2-3	.	13	.	TRBV5-1
TGTGCCAGCAGTTTCCACAGGGGGAACAATCAGCCCCAGCATTTT	CASSFHRGNNQPQHF	TRBJ1-5	TRBD1	15	.	TRBV27
TGTGCCAGCAGACCGGGACTACGGGAGACCCAGTACTTC	CASRPGLRETQYF	TRBJ2-5	TRBD2	13	few	TRBV11-1
TGCAGTGCTAGAGATCCGAGACAGGGAACAGATACGCAGTATTTT	CSARDPRQGTDTQYF	TRBJ2-3	TRBD1	15	.	TRBV20-1
TGTGCCAGCACCAACGGGGGTTCTGGGGCCAACGTCCTGACTTTC	CASTNGGSGANVLTF	TRBJ2-6	.	15	.	TRBV6-2/TRBV6-3
TGTGCCAGCAGCTTCCGAGCGGGAGCGGGTTACAATGAGCAGTTCTTC	CASSFRAGAGYNEQFF	TRBJ2-1	TRBD2	16	.	TRBV13
TGTGCCAGCAGCTTAGCAGCACGTCACTACGAGCAGTACTTC	CASSLAARHYEQYF	TRBJ2-7	.	14	.	TRBV7-8
TGCGCCAGCAGCCAGAGAACAGGGGGAGGGACCCAGTACTTC	CASSQRTGGGTQYF	TRBJ2-5	TRBD1	14	.	TRBV4-3
TGCGCCAGCAGCCAAGATGCTGGGTTGTACGAGCAGTACTTC	CASSQDAGLYEQYF	TRBJ2-7	.	14	.	TRBV4-3
TGTGCCACCAGCAGAGAATCAAGGGGGGTCCCTCAAGAGACCCAGTACTTC	CATSRESRGVPQETQYF	TRBJ2-5	.	17	few	TRBV15
TGTGCCAGCAGCCAAATCTTCACAGATACGCAGTATTTT	CASSQIFTDTQYF	TRBJ2-3	.	13	few	TRBV12-3/TRBV12-4
TGTGCCAGCAGCTTAAGTTTATTCGCGGTTTCAATCACAGATACGCAGTATTTT	CASSLSLFAVSITDTQYF	TRBJ2-3	.	18	once	TRBV7-2
TGTGCCAGCAGGGGGGACACCACCGGGGAGCTGTTTTTT	CASRGDTTGELFF	TRBJ2-2	.	13	.	TRBV6-5
TGTGCCAGCAGTCAGGTTTTCTCTGGAAACACCATATATTTT	CASSQVFSGNTIYF	TRBJ1-3	.	14	.	TRBV12-3/TRBV12-4
TGCGCCAGCAGCCGAGAAGTTTTTAGCGGGGGAAAGAACTACGAGCAGTACTTC	CASSREVFSGGKNYEQYF	TRBJ2-7	TRBD2	18	once	TRBV4-3
TGTGCCATCAGGCCCGAACAGGGAGTGGGGGCCAACGTCCTGACTTTC	CAIRPEQGVGANVLTF	TRBJ2-6	.	16	few	TRBV7-9
TGTGCCAGCAGTTACTCGTACAGCCCTGGGGATGAGCAGTTCTTC	CASSYSYSPGDEQFF	TRBJ2-1	.	15	.	TRBV6-5
TGTGCCACCAGCAGGACAGGGGCATATGAGCAGTACTTC	CATSRTGAYEQYF	TRBJ2-5	TRBD1	13	.	TRBV15
TGTGCCAGCAGCTCGCACAGGGGGCTAGGAGAGACCCAGTACTTC	CASSSHRGLGETQYF	TRBJ2-5	TRBD1	15	.	TRBV7-9
TGCGCCAGCAGCCCCCTATACTTAGGGACAGGGGGCGAGCAGTACTTC	CASSPLYLGTGGEQYF	TRBJ2-7	TRBD1	16	few	TRBV4-1
TGCAGTACTGGAGCCAGGGGGAACTCACCCCTCCACTTT	CSTGARGNSPLHF	TRBJ1-6	TRBD1	13	.	TRBV20-1
TGTGCCAGCGGAACCGGGACATCGAACACTGAAGCTTTCTTT	CASGTGTSNTEAFF	TRBJ1-1	.	14	.	TRBV27
TGTGCCAGCAGCTCCAGTTACTCTGGGGCCAACGTCCTGACTTTC	CASSSSYSGANVLTF	TRBJ2-6	.	15	few	TRBV7-9
TGTGCCAGCAGCCAGAAATATGGCTACACCTTC	CASSQKYGYTF	TRBJ1-2	.	11	.	TRBV16
TGTGCCATTGGGAGGGGAATGAAGGAGCAGTACTTC	CAIGRGMKEQYF	TRBJ2-7	TRBD2	12	.	TRBV10-3
TGTGCCAGCAGGGAAATGGGAGGAACCCAGTACTTC	CASREMGGTQYF	TRBJ2-5	.	12	few	TRBV6-1
TGTGCCAGCACGCTTAAAGGACAGGCCTACAATGAGCAGTTCTTC	CASTLKGQAYNEQFF	TRBJ2-1	TRBD1	15	.	TRBV7-9
TGCAGTGCCCCGGTTCAGCGGGGCTCCTACGAGCAGTACTTC	CSAPVQRGSYEQYF	TRBJ2-7	TRBD2	14	.	TRBV20-1
TGTGCCATCAGCCCGGGACCACCCAGAGGCGAGACCCAGTACTTC	CAISPGPPRGETQYF	TRBJ2-5	.	15	.	TRBV10-3
TGCAGTGCTAGTCCCCTAGCGGGAGTACGCAATGAGCAGTTCTTC	CSASPLAGVRNEQFF	TRBJ2-1	TRBD2	15	.	TRBV20-1
TGTGCCAGCTCACGGGCCCTAGCGGGTCTATGGAATGAGCAGTTCTTC	CASSRALAGLWNEQFF	TRBJ2-1	TRBD2	16	.	TRBV18
TGTGCCACCAGTGAGGGAGCCTTCACAGATACGCAGTATTTT	CATSEGAFTDTQYF	TRBJ2-3	.	14	.	TRBV24-1